The 14 T cell receptor beta chains below come from one sample, sequenced in a study of metastatic and nonmetastatic thyroid tumors. TCRdb re-processed the PCR reads through MiXCR. The sample holds approximately 17,000 clones, roughly a quarter seen once. Prior to thyroid surgery, none of the patients had received any treatment. What was sequenced was tumor tissue. These TCRs come from a female donor with papillary thyroid cancer or a benign thyroid nodule (not recorded which). Some clones in this sample may be carry-over from other donors' samples.

Of note for this clone: Given a much more abundant clone one base away, this may be a read error. CDR3 in DNA: TGCGCCAGCCGGTACAGGGGTAATCAGCCCCAGCATTTT. It codes for CASRYRGNQPQHF. The chain couples TRBV10-2 to TRBJ1-5; TRBD1 aligns across 7 bases. V trimming: 8 bases; J trimming: 4 bases; junction bases outside the gene matches: 5. Germline V gives CDR1 WSHSY, CDR2 SAAADI. CDR3 length equals 13 residues.

This clone was detected a few times. This sequence joins TRBV20-1 and TRBJ1-2, with 7 bases aligning to TRBD1. V shed 6 bases, J shed 6 bases, and the junction held 13 bases outside the gene matches. In germline, CDR1 is DFQATT, CDR2 SNEGSKA (reference sequence). The CDR3 sequence is 14 residues long. The CDR3 DNA is TGCAGTGCCACCTCACCAATAGACAGGGATGGCTACACCTTC. Translated: CSATSPIDRDGYTF.

As to this clone: This may arise from a read error, as a much more abundant clone is one base away. The rearrangement joins TRBV5-4 to TRBJ2-3; TRBD2 matches 11 bases. This CDR3 contains 16 residues. J was trimmed by 4 bases and V by 2 bases; bases with no gene match: 6. Germline-derived CDR1 and CDR2 are SGHNT and YYREEE (reference sequence). The CDR3 DNA sequence: TGTGCCAGCAGCTTAACTAGCGGGAGAGCCGCAGATACGCAGTATTTT. The encoded protein is CASSLTSGRAADTQYF.

This clone was detected only a few times. V usage is TRBV30 and J usage is TRBJ1-5, with a weak D call TRBD1 (5 bases). Trimming shortened V by 1 base and J by 6 bases, and 19 bases separated the two germline ends. Germline assignment: CDR1 GTSNPN and CDR2 SVGIG (reference sequence). The CDR3 consists of 16 residues. CDR3 DNA: TGTGCCTGGAGTGCCCCCGGGACCGCGGAAGGTCAGCCCCAGCATTTT. This translates into CAWSAPGTAEGQPQHF.

This clone was detected ten times or more. The gene calls are TRBV18 and TRBJ2-5, with D perhaps TRBD2 (5 bases). V dropped 4 bases and J dropped 2 bases, with 8 bases sitting between them. The CDR3 is 13 amino acids. Germline lookup yields CDR1 KGHSH and CDR2 LQKENI. CDR3 DNA: TGTGCCAGCTCACGGGGAGAACAAGAGACCCAGTACTTC. It specifies CASSRGEQETQYF.

This clone showed up just a few times. This chain joins TRBV30 and TRBJ2-3; 9 bases map to TRBD1. This CDR3 comprises 15 residues. V lost 2 bases to trimming and J lost 10 bases; unmatched junction nucleotides: 13. The germline V gene encodes CDR1 GTSNPN and CDR2 SVGIG (reference sequence). The DNA of the CDR3 is TGTGCCTGGAGTCGGGGACAGGGCGGAGGGTCCTCGCAGTATTTT. It yields the protein CAWSRGQGGGSSQYF. Full variable domain (rest looked up from reference TRBV30 and TRBJ2-3): SQTIHQWPATLVQPVGSPLSLECTVEGTSNPNLYWYRQAAGRGLQLLFYSVGIGQISSEVPQNLSASRPQDRQFILSSKKLLLSDSGFYLCAWSRGQGGGSSQYFGPGTRLTVL.

This clone has just a few counts. The V call is TRBV6-1, the J call TRBJ2-2; 10 nucleotides match TRBD2. The CDR3 has 15 residues. Germline CDR1 MNHNS, CDR2 SASEGT. V was clipped by 6 bases and J by 2 bases; unmatched bases: 3. The CDR3 nucleotides are TGTGCCAGCAGCGGACTAGCGGCCAACACCGGGGAGCTGTTTTTT. Residues: CASSGLAANTGELFF.

This clone was found many times. A read error may be the cause here, since a much bigger clone is one base away. The genes are TRBV28 and TRBJ2-5; 7 bases map to TRBD1. The CDR3 totals 15 residues. CDR1 is MDHEN, CDR2 SYDVKM, per germline. CDR3 DNA: TGTGCCAGCAGTTTTTTAAGGGGGCTTTTAGAGGCCCAGTACTTC. Its translation is CASSFLRGLLEAQYF.

This clone was seen repeatedly, ten times or more. One end of the junction fails to match germline, which may point to a read error. This chain connects TRBV6-1 to TRBJ1-1, with D uncertain. Looked up from germline, CDR1 is MNHNS and CDR2 is SASEGT. The CDR3 consists of 14 residues. CDR3 protein: CACSGRRLNTEAFF. CDR3 in DNA: TGTGCCTGCAGTGGAAGAAGGTTGAACACTGAAGCTTTCTTT.

V usage is TRBV6-1 and J usage is TRBJ2-1; unclear D gene. Trimming removed 1 base at V and 6 bases at J, with 13 bases between. In germline, CDR1 is MNHNS, CDR2 SASEGT. The CDR3 length is 15 residues. For the CDR3, the DNA is TGTGCCAGCAGTGAAGGAAGGGTTGGTTTCAATGAGCAGTTCTTC. It translates to CASSEGRVGFNEQFF.

This clone came up many times. The chain has TRBV28 and TRBJ2-2, with D perhaps matching TRBD1 or TRBD2 (5 bases each). Germline loops: CDR1 MDHEN, CDR2 SYDVKM. V gave up 3 bases and J gave up 1 base, with 12 bases separating them. This CDR3 contains 16 residues. CDR3 loop: CASSFFGTQNTGELFF. DNA for the CDR3: TGTGCCAGCAGTTTTTTCGGGACCCAGAACACCGGGGAGCTGTTTTTT.

This clone was counted between two and nine times. V usage is TRBV12-3 or TRBV12-4 and J usage is TRBJ2-7; D tentatively reads TRBD1 or TRBD2 (5 bases each). The CDR3 length is 15 residues. V was shortened by 5 bases and J by 3 bases, with 17 bases between the two germline ends. The chain's CDR3 is CASSPPGRSFYEQYF. In DNA, the CDR3 is TGTGCCAGCAGTCCCCCGGGACGGTCCTTCTACGAGCAGTACTTC.

The sample holds many counts of this clone. V gene TRBV4-3 combines with J gene TRBJ1-2, with D tentatively TRBD1 (5 bases). Germline V gene data show CDR1 as LGHNA and CDR2 as YSLEER. The V gene lost 1 base and the J gene lost 4 bases, with 13 bases spanning the gap. The CDR3 has 15 residues. The chain's CDR3 is CASSQGLGQGYGYTF. The CDR3 DNA is TGCGCCAGCAGCCAAGGTCTTGGGCAGGGCTATGGCTACACCTTC.

For this clone: It may be a read error: a sequence one base away is much more abundant. The rearrangement joins TRBV6-2 or TRBV6-3 to TRBJ2-7; TRBD1 might be the D (5 bases). The CDR3 loop spans 13 amino acids. The V and J ends lost 4 bases and 6 bases respectively, with 13 bases between them. CDR1 and CDR2 from the germline V gene are MNHEY and SVGEGT. The CDR3 here is CASSFGAGSEQYF. The CDR3 DNA sequence: TGTGCCAGCAGTTTTGGGGCAGGGTCCGAGCAGTACTTC.